This entry features one T cell receptor (beta chain) sequence. This sample is part of a study of blood T cell repertoires in COVID-19. In the original workflow: Estimates of nucleated cell counts were drawn from the amplification of reference gene primers. This table comes from immunoSEQ multiplex PCR, and its TCRdb copy is limited to in-frame clones, with some not included. V, J and clone size are taken as reported in that table, and D and trimming were inferred from the DNA itself. Of about 110,000 clones listed, around 81% are singletons. The CDR3 covers 15 residues. V dropped 4 bases and J dropped 4; count of bases not matched to a gene: 6. CDR1 SGHTA and CDR2 FQGNSA come from the germline V gene.

The sequencing sample was made of peripheral blood. The gene calls are TRBV7-2 and TRBJ1-4, with 7 bases lining up with TRBD1. The receptor was derived from an elderly man with acute or convalescent COVID-19. As DNA, the CDR3 is TGTGCCAGCAGCTCAGGGGGAGGACTTAATGAAAAACTGTTTTTT. This translates into CASSSGGGLNEKLFF.